One sample yielded the 21 T cell receptor beta chains listed below, sequenced in a study of PD-1 blockade in classical Hodgkin lymphoma. Data came from immunoSEQ multiplex PCR; TCRdb stores just in-frame clones and leaves some out. The table lists roughly 100,000 clones, roughly 87% of them singletons. The time point was: cycle 4 day 1 (C4D1), after six to seven weeks of nivolumab. Brentuximab vedotin exposure varied among the patients, all of whom had relapsed after autologous stem cell transplantation. This specimen was peripheral blood mononuclear cells (PBMCs), taken before the fourth cycle of nivolumab. The source of these receptors is a human donor with classical Hodgkin lymphoma.

The rearrangement joins TRBV6-1 to TRBJ1-5; a possible D gene is TRBD1 (5 bases). The CDR3 runs 13 residues. With 4 bases removed from V and 7 bases from J, the gap between germline ends came to 11 bases. Germline V lookup: CDR1 MNHNS, CDR2 SASEGT. The CDR3: CASSAGMWQPQHF. CDR3 bases: TGTGCCAGCAGTGCAGGGATGTGGCAGCCCCAGCATTTT.

This clone was recorded once. CDR3 sequence (DNA): TGTGCCAGCAGCTTAGCTTCTAGTTGGGGGTCCGATACGCAGTATTTT. The encoded protein is CASSLASSWGSDTQYF. V gene TRBV11-1 combines with J gene TRBJ2-3, with D possibly called TRBD1 or TRBD2 (5 bases each). Trimming left V 0 bases short and J 6 bases short, with 16 bases between. CDR3 length: 16 residues. Germline V lookup: CDR1 SGHAT, CDR2 FQDESV (reference sequence).

This clone was seen a single time. The rearrangement joins TRBV21-1 to TRBJ1-5; TRBD1 reflects the table's D call only, with no check against the DNA. TRBV21-1 is assigned pseudogene status. This CDR3 is built from 19 residues. The CDR3 nucleotides are TGTGCCAGCAGCAAAAAAGCGAGACAGCCTATCTATAGCAATCAGCCCCAGCATTTT. Amino acids: CASSKKARQPIYSNQPQHF.

The chain uses TRBV7-8 and TRBJ2-2; tentatively, D is TRBD2 (5 bases). The V gene lost 5 bases and the J gene lost 0 bases, with 13 bases spanning the gap. Germline values: CDR1 SGHVS, CDR2 FQNEAQ. CDR3 length: 16 residues. The CDR3 protein is CASSTVGKSNTGELFF. The CDR3 region has the DNA TGTGCCAGCAGCACGGTCGGGAAATCGAACACCGGGGAGCTGTTTTTT.

V usage is TRBV21-1 and J usage is TRBJ1-2. TRBV21-1 is marked as a pseudogene. The CDR3 totals 18 residues. The CDR3 nucleotides read TGTGCCAGCAGCAAAGCCGGGCGGGTAGTCCACTCTAACTATGGCTACACCTTC. Translating gives CASSKAGRVVHSNYGYTF.

The rearrangement uses TRBV6-1 and TRBJ2-7, with 7 bases aligning to TRBD1. CDR1 and CDR2 (germline): MNHNS, SASEGT. CDR3 length equals 15 residues. Trimming removed 5 bases from V and 2 bases from J; junction bases left unmatched: 9. The CDR3 nucleotides read TGTGCCAGCAGTTTACCGGGACAGCTCCCCTACGAGCAGTACTTC. Its protein product is CASSLPGQLPYEQYF.

CDR3 in amino acids: CASRKGQQPQHF. CDR3 nucleotides: TGTGCCAGTAGGAAGGGACAGCAGCCCCAGCATTTT. The chain uses TRBV19 and TRBJ1-5; 7 nucleotides align to TRBD1. CDR3 size: 12 residues. The junction had 3 bases not matched to a gene; V was cut back by 6 bases and J by 7 bases. Germline V gene data show CDR1 as LNHDA and CDR2 as SQIVND (reference sequence).

The chain is built from TRBV30 and TRBJ1-1, with 7 bases matching TRBD1. Germline CDR1 is GTSNPN and CDR2 is SVGIG (reference sequence). The V and J ends lost 1 base and 2 bases, in that order; junction bases with no gene match: 4. The CDR3 contains 14 residues. CDR3 DNA sequence: TGTGCCTGGAGTGCTTGGGACAGAAACACTGAAGCTTTCTTT. As protein: CAWSAWDRNTEAFF.

This chain joins TRBV5-1 and TRBJ2-3; TRBD1 or TRBD2 may be the D gene (5 bases each). The CDR3 loop spans 16 amino acids. Per the germline V gene, CDR1 is SGHRS and CDR2 is YFSETQ. V dropped 4 bases and J dropped 6 bases, with 21 bases sitting between them. CDR3 protein: CASSTPVSGTPDTQYF. The DNA of the CDR3 is TGCGCCAGCAGCACGCCGGTGTCCGGGACCCCGGATACGCAGTATTTT.

The chain combines TRBV6-6 with TRBJ2-2; D is possibly TRBD2 (5 bases). Germline V lookup: CDR1 MNHNY, CDR2 SVGAGI (reference sequence). The CDR3 totals 16 residues. The ends were cut back, 6 bases at V and 4 bases at J, with 18 bases in the middle. Here the CDR3 DNA reads TGTGCCAGCAGCGAGTTGGAGGTGGTTGGCACCGGGGAGCTGTTTTTT. It specifies CASSELEVVGTGELFF.

This chain uses TRBV27 with TRBJ1-2; TRBD1 is a possible D gene (5 bases). Germline values: CDR1 MNHEY, CDR2 SMNVEV (reference sequence). Trimming left V 6 bases short and J 4 bases short, with 18 bases between. The CDR3 is 15 residues long. CDR3 nucleotide sequence: TGTGCCAGCAGAATACCGGGACCCCTCGGCTATGGCTACACCTTC. Its protein product is CASRIPGPLGYGYTF.

This rearrangement joins TRBV5-1 to TRBJ1-5; D is uncertain. CDR3 length: 13 residues. V lost 0 bases and J 0 bases, leaving 1 base between the germline ends. Germline V gene sequence: CDR1 SGHRS, CDR2 YFSETQ. CDR3 protein: CASSLDSNQPQHF. The CDR3 DNA follows: TGCGCCAGCAGCTTGGATAGCAATCAGCCCCAGCATTTT.

The chain joins TRBV28 to TRBJ2-7; no firm D call. Germline V gene data show CDR1 as MDHEN and CDR2 as SYDVKM. The V end was cut by 5 bases, the J end by 7 bases, with 12 bases between. The CDR3 loop spans 12 amino acids. CDR3: CASSPLTGEQYF. DNA for the CDR3: TGTGCCAGCAGTCCATTGACCGGGGAGCAGTACTTC.

V gene TRBV7-6 combines with J gene TRBJ2-1; D gene uncertain. Germline assignment: CDR1 SGHVS and CDR2 FNYEAQ. The CDR3 consists of 17 residues. The V gene lost 5 bases and the J gene lost 0 bases, with 17 bases spanning the gap. CDR3 in DNA: TGTGCCAGCAGCACGTCGTGGATCGAGAGCTCCTACAATGAGCAGTTCTTC. Translation gives CASSTSWIESSYNEQFF. The variable domain in full, completed from reference TRBV7-6 and TRBJ2-1, reads GAGVSQSPRYKVTKRGQDVALRCDPISGHVSLYWYRQALGQGPEFLTYFNYEAQQDKSGLPNDRFSAERPEGSISTLTIQRTEQRDSAMYRCASSTSWIESSYNEQFFGPGTRLTVL.

This chain joins TRBV6-5 and TRBJ1-2; D is unresolved. Between the trimmed V and J ends, which lost 10 bases and 0 bases, there was a span of 15 bases. The CDR3 loop spans 14 amino acids. Germline values: CDR1 MNHEY, CDR2 SVGAGI. The DNA for the CDR3 is TGTGCCACCCTGGGGAGCGGGTCTAACTATGGCTACACCTTC. Encoded protein: CATLGSGSNYGYTF.

The V gene is TRBV18, the J gene TRBJ1-4; D is uncertain. Germline V gene sequence: CDR1 KGHSH, CDR2 LQKENI. With 2 bases removed from V and 4 bases from J, the gap between germline ends came to 20 bases. This CDR3 is 18 amino acids long. CDR3 nucleotides: TGTGCCAGCTCACCAAAAGGGTCTGAGGCCATGGGTAATGAAAAACTGTTTTTT. Residues: CASSPKGSEAMGNEKLFF. The whole variable domain, remainder taken from reference TRBV18 and TRBJ1-4, is NAGVMQNPRHLVRRRGQEARLRCSPMKGHSHVYWYRQLPEEGLKFMVYLQKENIIDESGMPKERFSAEFPKEGPSILRIQQVVRGDSAAYFCASSPKGSEAMGNEKLFFGSGTQLSVL.

Regarding this clone: Other DNA sequences from this sample encode an identical CDR3 as well. This rearrangement joins TRBV11-3 to TRBJ1-1; D remains unclear. Germline assignment: CDR1 SGHNT and CDR2 YENEEA. The CDR3 is 13 residues long. V was clipped by 5 bases and J by 1 base, with 8 bases between them. CDR3 protein: CASSTQENTEAFF. The DNA for the CDR3 is TGTGCCAGCAGCACTCAGGAGAACACTGAAGCTTTCTTT. The whole variable domain, filled in from reference TRBV11-3 and TRBJ1-1, reads EAGVVQSPRYKIIEKKQPVAFWCNPISGHNTLYWYLQNLGQGPELLIRYENEEAVDDSQLPKDRFSAERLKGVDSTLKIQPAELGDSAVYLCASSTQENTEAFFGQGTRLTVV.

The rearrangement uses TRBV7-2 and TRBJ2-3; D not certain. This CDR3 is built from 14 residues. Trimming cost V 4 bases and J 0 bases, with 8 bases left between them. CDR1 SGHTA and CDR2 FQGNSA come from the germline V gene. The CDR3 DNA reads TGTGCCAGCAGCTCCCAATATAGCACAGATACGCAGTATTTT. The encoded protein is CASSSQYSTDTQYF.

The chain employs TRBV7-9 and TRBJ2-2; TRBD2 matches at 11 bases. With 4 bases clipped from V and 4 bases from J, the junction kept 11 bases outside the gene matches. This CDR3 region has 18 residues. CDR1 is SEHNR, CDR2 FQNEAQ, per germline (reference sequence). The CDR3 DNA sequence: TGTGCCAGCAGCTCCCCCGGGACTAGCGGAGGGGGCACCGGGGAGCTGTTTTTT. This encodes CASSSPGTSGGGTGELFF. Full variable domain (missing parts from reference TRBV7-9 and TRBJ2-2): DTGVSQNPRHKITKRGQNVTFRCDPISEHNRLYWYRQTLGQGPEFLTYFQNEAQLEKSRLLSDRFSAERPKGSFSTLEIQRTEQGDSAMYLCASSSPGTSGGGTGELFFGEGSRLTVL.

The CDR3 loop is CGTRASGSHEQFF. The CDR3 nucleotides read TGTGGAACGAGGGCTAGCGGGAGCCATGAGCAGTTCTTC. The V gene is TRBV11-2, the J gene TRBJ2-1; 10 nucleotides agree with TRBD2. The CDR3 length is 13 residues. The germline V gene encodes CDR1 SGHAT and CDR2 FQNNGV.

This rearrangement joins TRBV9 to TRBJ1-4; 10 bases agree with TRBD1. The V gene's germline CDR1 is SGDLS and CDR2 YYNGEE. This CDR3 comprises 16 residues. The V gene end was trimmed by 2 bases and the J gene end by 2 bases; junction bases not matched to a gene: 3. As DNA, the CDR3 is TGTGCCAGCAGCGTCGGGACAGGGGCCACTAATGAAAAACTGTTTTTT. It specifies CASSVGTGATNEKLFF.